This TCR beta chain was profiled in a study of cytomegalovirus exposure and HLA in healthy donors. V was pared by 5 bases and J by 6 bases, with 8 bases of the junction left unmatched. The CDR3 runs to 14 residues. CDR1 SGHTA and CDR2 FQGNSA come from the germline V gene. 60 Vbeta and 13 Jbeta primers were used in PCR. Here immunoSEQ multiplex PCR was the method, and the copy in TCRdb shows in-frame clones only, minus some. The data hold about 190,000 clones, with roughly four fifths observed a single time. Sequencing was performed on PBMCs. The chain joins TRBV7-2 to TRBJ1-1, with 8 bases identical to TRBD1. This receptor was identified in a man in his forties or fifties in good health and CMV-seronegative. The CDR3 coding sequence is TGTGCCAGCAGCGCGGACAGGGTGAGGTCTGAAGCTTTCTTT. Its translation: CASSADRVRSEAFF.